Here is one T cell receptor (beta chain) with its context. Its antigen is unknown. V dropped 4 bases and J dropped 7; count of bases not matched to a gene: 5. Looked up from germline, CDR1 is MDHEN and CDR2 is SYDVKM. CDR3 length: 14 residues. The sample comes from a study of CD4 T cells in relation to SARS-CoV-2 and coronaviruses. The unexposed donors gave CD4+ T cells in about 2010-2019, prior to COVID-19. After around nine days of culture, CD4+ T cells were isolated. Here immunoSEQ multiplex PCR was the method, and the copy in TCRdb shows in-frame clones only, minus some. The sample records fewer than 25,000 clones, under 85% being singletons.

The sequence came from a human donor in good health. The specimen was CD4+ T cells from PBMCs, cultured in vitro. V and J are TRBV28 and TRBJ2-1; the match to TRBD2 covers 9 bases. CDR3 sequence: CASSSGTSQNEQFF. CDR3 bases: TGTGCCAGCAGTTCCGGGACTAGCCAAAATGAGCAGTTCTTC.